These T cell receptor beta chains were read from a single sample in a study of T cell responses to AZD1222 COVID-19 vaccine. Sequencing used immunoSEQ multiplex PCR; TCRdb keeps in-frame clones, though not all of them. The sample includes 120,000 or so clones, 90% to 95% of them seen just once. Sequenced here: peripheral blood, sampled on day 0 of AZD1222 vaccination. Receptors were obtained from an adult in good health. CDR3s include the opening cysteine and the closing phenylalanine or tryptophan. The D gene is left open where the match is weak. Only some rows state a clone size, as once, few, many or a class for expanded clones.

CDR3 protein	CDR3 DNA	J gene	clone size	V gene	D gene
CAISKTHGQGTGELFF	TGTGCCATCTCTAAGACACACGGACAGGGCACCGGGGAGCTGTTTTTT	TRBJ2-2	NA	TRBV10-3	TRBD1
CASSPGETQYF	TGCGCCAGCTCGCCCGGAGAGACCCAGTACTTC	TRBJ2-5	NA	TRBV5-1	NA
CASSPEWVATEAFF	TGTGCCAGCAGTCCCGAGTGGGTTGCAACTGAAGCTTTCTTT	TRBJ1-1	few	TRBV7-9	NA
CASRGRQGGTEAFF	TGTGCCAGCAGGGGGAGACAGGGGGGCACTGAAGCTTTCTTT	TRBJ1-1	NA	TRBV2	TRBD1
CASSPAGSSYNEQFF	TGCGCCAGCAGCCCAGCGGGGAGCTCCTACAATGAGCAGTTCTTC	TRBJ2-1	NA	TRBV4-3	TRBD2
CAWSGSGVDTQYF	TGTGCCTGGAGCGGGTCGGGAGTCGATACGCAGTACTTC	TRBJ2-7	NA	TRBV30	NA
CASSLNPRAQETQYF	TGTGCCAGCAGCTTGAACCCCCGAGCCCAAGAGACCCAGTACTTC	TRBJ2-5	once	TRBV5-4	NA
CASRFFYLYGYTF	TGTGCAAGTCGCTTTTTTTATTTATATGGCTACACCTTC	TRBJ1-2	NA	TRBV12-2	NA
CASSLAVTGLAGMSTDTQYF	TGTGCCAGCAGCTTAGCGGTTACAGGACTAGCGGGCATGAGCACAGATACGCAGTATTTT	TRBJ2-3	NA	TRBV7-6	TRBD2
CATSRDLGLTKNIQYF	TGTGCCACCAGCAGAGATTTAGGGCTGACCAAAAACATTCAGTACTTC	TRBJ2-4	NA	TRBV15	NA
CASSYGQRDTDTQYF	TGTGCCAGCAGTTACGGCCAGCGGGATACAGATACGCAGTATTTT	TRBJ2-3	NA	TRBV6-2/TRBV6-3	TRBD2
CASSYSTWETLAKNIQYF	TGTGCCAGCAGTTACTCGACGTGGGAGACGCTAGCCAAAAACATTCAGTACTTC	TRBJ2-4	NA	TRBV6-2/TRBV6-3	NA
CASLVGGRGEAFF	TGTGCCAGCCTGGTAGGGGGCCGTGGTGAAGCTTTCTTT	TRBJ1-1	NA	TRBV12-3/TRBV12-4	TRBD1
CASSYPTASFYGYTF	TGTGCCAGCAGTTACCCGACAGCCTCTTTCTATGGCTACACCTTC	TRBJ1-2	NA	TRBV6-5	NA
CASSVSLQNTEAFF	TGTGCCAGCAGCGTGAGCTTACAAAACACTGAAGCTTTCTTT	TRBJ1-1	few	TRBV9	NA
CASSILGPTNEKLFF	TGTGCCAGTAGTATTCTGGGACCAACTAATGAAAAACTGTTTTTT	TRBJ1-4	NA	TRBV19	NA
CASSPVGVNADEQYF	TGCGCCAGCAGCCCGGTTGGGGTCAATGCCGACGAGCAGTACTTC	TRBJ2-7	NA	TRBV5-1	NA
CASSLLGQANTGELFF	TGTGCCAGCAGCTTATTAGGACAGGCTAACACCGGGGAGCTGTTTTTT	TRBJ2-2	once	TRBV5-6	TRBD1
CASSFELPYEQYF	TGTGCCAGCAGCTTCGAACTACCCTACGAGCAGTACTTC	TRBJ2-7	NA	TRBV7-8	NA
CASSLRTTDTQYF	TGCGCCAGCAGTCTCAGGACCACAGATACGCAGTATTTT	TRBJ2-3	NA	TRBV5-1	NA
CASSYPPGNDQPQHF	TGTGCCAGCAGTTACCCCCCCGGAAACGATCAGCCCCAGCATTTT	TRBJ1-5	NA	TRBV6-2/TRBV6-3	NA
CSASTRGLTEAFF	TGCAGTGCTAGTACCAGGGGGCTCACTGAAGCTTTCTTT	TRBJ1-1	NA	TRBV20-1	TRBD1
CASSAPGPIRPELFF	TGTGCCAGCAGCGCCCCGGGACCCATAAGACCAGAGCTGTTTTTT	TRBJ2-2	NA	TRBV9	NA
CAQGPGDSNYGYTF	TGTGCCCAAGGTCCAGGGGACTCCAACTATGGCTACACCTTC	TRBJ1-2	NA	TRBV6-5	NA
CASSRQGGFYNEQFF	TGTGCCAGCAGCCGTCAAGGGGGTTTTTACAATGAGCAGTTCTTC	TRBJ2-1	NA	TRBV7-9	NA
CASSLSRDRGPSRGYTF	TGTGCCAGCAGCTTGTCACGCGACAGGGGCCCTTCGAGGGGCTACACCTTC	TRBJ1-2	NA	TRBV7-9	TRBD1